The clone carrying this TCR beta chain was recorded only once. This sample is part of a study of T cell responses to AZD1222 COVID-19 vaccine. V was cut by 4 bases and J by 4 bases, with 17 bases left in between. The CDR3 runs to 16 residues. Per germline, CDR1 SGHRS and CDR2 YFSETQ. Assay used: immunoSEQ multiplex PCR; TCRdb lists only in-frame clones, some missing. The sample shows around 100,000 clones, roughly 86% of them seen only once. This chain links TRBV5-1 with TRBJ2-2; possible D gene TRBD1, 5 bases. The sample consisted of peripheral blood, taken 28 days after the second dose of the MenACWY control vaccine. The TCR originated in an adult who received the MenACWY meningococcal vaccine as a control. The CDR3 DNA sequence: TGCGCCAGCAGCCTTGCACAGGCTCGAGGCACCGGGGAGCTGTTTTTT. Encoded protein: CASSLAQARGTGELFF.